This T cell receptor beta chain was sequenced during a study of blood T cell repertoires in COVID-19. Study-level information: The study drew acute and convalescent COVID-19 samples from the United States, Italy and Spain. T cells, B-cell-depleted T cells, or PBMCs supplied cDNA or gDNA.

In the original workflow: Amplification with reference gene primers provided the estimates of nucleated cell counts. Method: immunoSEQ multiplex PCR; TCRdb's copy keeps in-frame clones and lacks some. V and J calls and clone size are copied from that table; D and trimming were computed from the DNA. The sample lists a few hundred thousand clones; roughly 80% were seen once. 13 amino acids form the CDR3, both terminal residues included. CDR1 and CDR2 from the germline V gene are MGHRA and YSYEKL. Worth noting for this clone: The conserved closing phenylalanine or tryptophan is absent in this CDR3, likely reflecting a read error. Because the CDR3's place on the DNA is in doubt, the DNA is left out and the CDR3 is given as listed by TCRdb.

V usage is TRBV4-1 and J usage is TRBJ2-7; whether TRBD1, the table's D call, matches the DNA was not checked. The sequence came from a man aged 55 to 69 who had recovered from COVID-19. The specimen sequenced was peripheral blood. The chain's CDR3 is CASSQDIGQGVII.